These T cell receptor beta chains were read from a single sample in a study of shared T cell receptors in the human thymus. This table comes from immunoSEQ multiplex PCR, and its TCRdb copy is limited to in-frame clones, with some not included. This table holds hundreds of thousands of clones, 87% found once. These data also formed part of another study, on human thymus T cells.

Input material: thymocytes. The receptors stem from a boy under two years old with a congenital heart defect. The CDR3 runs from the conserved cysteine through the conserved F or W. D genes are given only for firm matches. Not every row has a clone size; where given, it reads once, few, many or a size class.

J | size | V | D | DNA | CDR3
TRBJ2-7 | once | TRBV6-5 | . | TGTGCCAGCAGTTCCCTTCAGGGGCTTTTCTCCTACGAGCAGTACTTC | CASSSLQGLFSYEQYF
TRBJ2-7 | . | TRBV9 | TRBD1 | TGTGCCAGCAGCGCTCCAGGGGGCCGCGAGCAGTACTTC | CASSAPGGREQYF
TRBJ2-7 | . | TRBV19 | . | TGTGCCAGTAGTTGCCAAGCGTCACTCTCCTACGAGCAGTACTTC | CASSCQASLSYEQYF
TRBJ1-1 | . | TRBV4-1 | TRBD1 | TGCGCCAGCAGCCGGGACAGGGGGGAGACTGAAGCTTTCTTT | CASSRDRGETEAFF
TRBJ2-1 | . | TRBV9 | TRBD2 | TGTGCCAGCAGCGGGGGGGGGACTAGGCCATACAATGAGCAGTTCTTC | CASSGGGTRPYNEQFF
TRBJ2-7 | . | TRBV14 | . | TGTGCCAGCAGCCAAGACCCCCCCGGCTACGAGCAGTACTTC | CASSQDPPGYEQYF
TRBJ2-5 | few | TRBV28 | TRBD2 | TGTGCCAGCAGTCCCCGCGCTAGCGGGGGGGCCAGGGAGACCCAGTACTTC | CASSPRASGGARETQYF
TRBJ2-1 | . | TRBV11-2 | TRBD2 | TGTGCCAGCAGCTGTTTCGAGACTAGCGGGGTCAATGAGCAGTTCTTC | CASSCFETSGVNEQFF
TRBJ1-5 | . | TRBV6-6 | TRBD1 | TGTGCCAGCAGCCTCGACAGGGGTCGACAGCCCCAGCATTTT | CASSLDRGRQPQHF
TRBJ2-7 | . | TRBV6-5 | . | TGTGCCAGCAGTTACTCGAGTGGCGGTACCTACGAGCAGTACTTC | CASSYSSGGTYEQYF
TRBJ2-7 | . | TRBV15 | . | TGTGCCACCAGCATAAGTCCGACAGGAAACTACGAGCAGTACTTC | CATSISPTGNYEQYF
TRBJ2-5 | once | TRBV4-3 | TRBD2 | TGCGCCAGCAGCCAGTATCCGGGACTAAGAGAGACCCAGTACTTC | CASSQYPGLRETQYF
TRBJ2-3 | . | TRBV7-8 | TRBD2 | TGTGCCAGCAGCTTAACTAGCGGCCGCTCTACGCAGTATTTT | CASSLTSGRSTQYF
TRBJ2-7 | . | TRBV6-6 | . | TGTGCCAGCAGTTACGTCTACGGGAGTAACTACGAGCAGTACTTC | CASSYVYGSNYEQYF
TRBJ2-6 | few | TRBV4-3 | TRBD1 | TGCGCCAGCAGCCCCAGGTCCCGGGGACAGGGAGGCTCTGGGGCCAACGTCCTGACTTTC | CASSPRSRGQGGSGANVLTF
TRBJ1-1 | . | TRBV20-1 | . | TGCAGTGCTAGAGACGGGGATGAAGCTTTCTTT | CSARDGDEAFF
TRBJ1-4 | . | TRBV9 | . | TGTGCCAGCAGCGTTGACCACAGGCCGGCTAATGAAAAACTGTTTTTT | CASSVDHRPANEKLFF
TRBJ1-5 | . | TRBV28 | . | TGTGCCAGCAGCCCCCGGACTAATCAGCCCCAGCATTTT | CASSPRTNQPQHF
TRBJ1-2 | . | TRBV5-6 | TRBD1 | TGTGCCAGCAGCTTGGTAGGGGGCGAGGACTATGGCTACACCTTC | CASSLVGGEDYGYTF
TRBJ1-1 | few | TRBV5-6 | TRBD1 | TGTGCCAGCAGCTTGGGAAAGATGGGACAGGAGGCCTCTGAAGCTTTCTTT | CASSLGKMGQEASEAFF
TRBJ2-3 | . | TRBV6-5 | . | TGTGCCAGCAGTTACTCCCAACCAGGTGGTACGCAGTATTTT | CASSYSQPGGTQYF
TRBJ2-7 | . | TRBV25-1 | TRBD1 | TGTGCCAGCAGTGGGACTCCGGGACAGGGATCCTACGAGCAGTACTTC | CASSGTPGQGSYEQYF
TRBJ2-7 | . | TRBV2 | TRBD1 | TGTGCCAGCAGAGACCCGGACAGGGGGTATCGGTACGAGCAGTACTTC | CASRDPDRGYRYEQYF
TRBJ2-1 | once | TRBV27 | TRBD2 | TGTGCCAGCAGTATTTACTCGACCGGGACTAGCCGCGACAATGAGCAGTTCTTC | CASSIYSTGTSRDNEQFF
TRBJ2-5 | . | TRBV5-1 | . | TGCGCCAGCAGCTTGGAACTTTTCCAAGAGACCCAGTACTTC | CASSLELFQETQYF
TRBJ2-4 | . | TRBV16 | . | TGTGCCAGCAGCCCGGAGAAAAACATTCAGTACTTC | CASSPEKNIQYF
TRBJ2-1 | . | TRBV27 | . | TGTGCCAGCAGTTGTCGCGCCGGAGGGAATGAGCAGTTCTTC | CASSCRAGGNEQFF
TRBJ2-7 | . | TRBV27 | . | TGTGCCAGCAAATACAGGGCCGGCGAGCAGTACTTC | CASKYRAGEQYF
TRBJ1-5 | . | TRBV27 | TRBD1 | TGTGCCAGCAGTTTAAGCTGGACAGGGAATGATCAGCCCCAGCATTTT | CASSLSWTGNDQPQHF
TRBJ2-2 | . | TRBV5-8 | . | TGTGCCAGCAGCTTGGAAGCGACTAGAACCGGGGAGCTGTTTTTT | CASSLEATRTGELFF
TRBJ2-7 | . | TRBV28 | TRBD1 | TGTGCCAGCAGCTTAAGGCGGGGACAGGGGGCCTCCTACGAGCAGTACTTC | CASSLRRGQGASYEQYF
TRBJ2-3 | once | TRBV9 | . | TGTGCCAGCAGCGTAGATCTGAGCTCAATGAATACGCAGTATTTT | CASSVDLSSMNTQYF
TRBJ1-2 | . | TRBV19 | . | TGTGCCAGTAGTATATTGTTGGGCGAATTTGTTTATGGCTACACCTTC | CASSILLGEFVYGYTF
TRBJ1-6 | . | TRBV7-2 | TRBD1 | TGTGCCAGCAGCTTAGTGGGACAGCCTTATAATTCACCCCTCCACTTT | CASSLVGQPYNSPLHF
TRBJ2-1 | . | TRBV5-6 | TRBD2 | TGTGCCAGCAGATACGTAGCGGGAGAGTACAATGAGCAGTTCTTC | CASRYVAGEYNEQFF
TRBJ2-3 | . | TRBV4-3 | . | TGCGCCAGCAGCCAAGGCGTCGGGGTTCCAACCACAGATACGCAGTATTTT | CASSQGVGVPTTDTQYF
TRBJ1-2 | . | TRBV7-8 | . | TGTGCCAGCAGCTTAGACACGGGCTATGGCTACACCTTC | CASSLDTGYGYTF
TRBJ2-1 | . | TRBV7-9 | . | TGTGCCAGCAGCTCCCACTACAATGAGCAGTTCTTC | CASSSHYNEQFF
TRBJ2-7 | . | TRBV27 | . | TGTGCCAGCGGGAGTGGGTACGAGCAGTACTTC | CASGSGYEQYF
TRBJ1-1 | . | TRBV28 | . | TGTGCCAGCAGTCCAGGTGGTCCAAGAGACACTGAAGCTTTCTTT | CASSPGGPRDTEAFF
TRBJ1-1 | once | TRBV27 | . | TGTGCCAGCCGGAACACTGAAGCTTTCTTT | CASRNTEAFF
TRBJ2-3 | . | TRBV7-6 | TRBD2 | TGTGCCAGCAGCTTAAGACGGGAGGCAGATACGCAGTATTTT | CASSLRREADTQYF
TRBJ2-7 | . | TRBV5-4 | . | TGTGCCAGCAGCTTGGTTCTGGCCAGTTCCTACGAGCAGTACTTC | CASSLVLASSYEQYF
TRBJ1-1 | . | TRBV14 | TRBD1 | TGTGCCAGCAGTGTGGACAGGGCGAACACTGAAGCTTTCTTT | CASSVDRANTEAFF